The clone carrying this T cell receptor (beta chain) was detected many times. One end of the junction varies from germline; a read error may be responsible. This specimen comes from a study of blood T cell repertoires in COVID-19. Assay used: immunoSEQ multiplex PCR; TCRdb lists only in-frame clones, some missing. The data show about 130,000 clones, roughly four fifths seen once. CDR3 size: 11 residues. The clonotype comes from a woman aged 60-75 years with acute or convalescent COVID-19. Sequencing input: peripheral blood. This rearrangement joins TRBV12-3 or TRBV12-4 to TRBJ1-3; the match to TRBD1 covers 10 bases. The CDR3 region is CASSSDRGLAF. CDR3 coding DNA: TGTGCCAGCAGTTCCGACAGGGGGCTTGCTTTT.